In its sample, the clone carrying this T cell receptor beta chain was seen a few times. Its antigen remains unknown. This specimen belongs to a study of T cells in Graves' hyperthyroidism and ophthalmopathy. General study results and limits: In blood, most of the thyroid clonotypes expanded above 0.001 were also present.

CDR3 length equals 14 residues. Germline loops: CDR1 SGHRS, CDR2 YFSETQ. The V and J ends lost 4 bases and 0 bases respectively, with 8 bases between them. Amplification yielded TCR beta CDR3 regions, with RNA transcripts as the source. First-round RT-PCR of the TCR CDR3 relied on the HTBI primer set. MiXCR was run by TCRdb on the multiplex PCR reads, yielding one entry per CDR3 protein. The sample gives about 210,000 distinct CDR3 sequences, 17% of which show up once; 50% is in the top ten. This sequence was found in a man aged 45 to 65 with Graves' hyperthyroidism. This chain connects TRBV5-1 to TRBJ1-5, with D perhaps TRBD1 (6 bases). Sequencing input: blood. CDR3 sequence: CASSLDSSNQPQHF. The CDR3 DNA reads TGCGCCAGCAGCCTGGACAGTAGCAATCAGCCCCAGCATTTT.